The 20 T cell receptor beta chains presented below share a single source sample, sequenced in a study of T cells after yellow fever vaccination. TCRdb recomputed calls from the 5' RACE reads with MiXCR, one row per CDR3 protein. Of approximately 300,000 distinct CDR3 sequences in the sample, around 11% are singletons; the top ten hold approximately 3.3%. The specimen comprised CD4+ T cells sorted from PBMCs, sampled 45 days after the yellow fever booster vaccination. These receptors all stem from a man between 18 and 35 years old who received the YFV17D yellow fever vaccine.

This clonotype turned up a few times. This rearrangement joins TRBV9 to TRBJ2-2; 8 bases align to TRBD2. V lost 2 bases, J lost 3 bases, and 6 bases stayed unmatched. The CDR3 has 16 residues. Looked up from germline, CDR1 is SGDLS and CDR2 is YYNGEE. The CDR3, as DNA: TGTGCCAGCAGCGTGACGGGGGGGCATCACACCGGGGAGCTGTTTTTT. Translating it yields CASSVTGGHHTGELFF.

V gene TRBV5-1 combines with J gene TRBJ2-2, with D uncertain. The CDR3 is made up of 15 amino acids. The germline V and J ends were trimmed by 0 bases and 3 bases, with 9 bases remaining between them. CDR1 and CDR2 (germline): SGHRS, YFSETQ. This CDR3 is CASSLELPDTGELFF. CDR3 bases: TGCGCCAGCAGCTTGGAACTACCCGACACCGGGGAGCTGTTTTTT.

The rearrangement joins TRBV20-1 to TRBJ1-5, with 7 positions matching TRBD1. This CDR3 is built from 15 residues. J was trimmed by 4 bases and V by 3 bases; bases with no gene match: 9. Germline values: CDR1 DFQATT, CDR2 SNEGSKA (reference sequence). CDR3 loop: CSARTGTVKNQPQHF. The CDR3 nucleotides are TGCAGTGCTAGGACTGGGACAGTTAAGAATCAGCCCCAGCATTTT.

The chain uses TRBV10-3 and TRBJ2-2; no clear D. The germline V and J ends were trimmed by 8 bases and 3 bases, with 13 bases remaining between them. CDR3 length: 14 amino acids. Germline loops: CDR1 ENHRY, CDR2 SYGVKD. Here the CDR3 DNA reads TGTGCCATCTCCCAGGACCTGGACACCGGGGAGCTGTTTTTT. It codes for CAISQDLDTGELFF.

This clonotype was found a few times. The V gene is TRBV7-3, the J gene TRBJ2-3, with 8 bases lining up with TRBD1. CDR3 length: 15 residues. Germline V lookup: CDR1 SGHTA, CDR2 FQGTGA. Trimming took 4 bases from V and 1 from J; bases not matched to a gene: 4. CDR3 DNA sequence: TGTGCCAGCAGCTCCAGGGGGCGTCGCACAGATACGCAGTATTTT. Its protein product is CASSSRGRRTDTQYF.

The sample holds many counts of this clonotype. The CDR3 here is CATEGDRTDTQYF. The DNA for the CDR3 is TGTGCCACGGAGGGGGACCGCACAGATACGCAGTATTTT. The gene calls are TRBV24-1 and TRBJ2-3; D possibly uses TRBD1 or TRBD2 (6 bases each). Trimming left V 10 bases short and J 1 base short, with 11 bases between. The CDR3 consists of 13 residues. The V gene's germline CDR1 is KGHDR and CDR2 SFDVKD.

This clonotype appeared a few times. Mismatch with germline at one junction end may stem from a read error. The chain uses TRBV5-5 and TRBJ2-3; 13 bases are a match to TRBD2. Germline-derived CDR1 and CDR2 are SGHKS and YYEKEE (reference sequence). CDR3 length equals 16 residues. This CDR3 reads CASSRTSGGAGDTRYF. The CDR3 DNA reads TGTGCCAGCAGCCGAACTAGCGGGGGGGCGGGAGATACGCGGTATTTT.

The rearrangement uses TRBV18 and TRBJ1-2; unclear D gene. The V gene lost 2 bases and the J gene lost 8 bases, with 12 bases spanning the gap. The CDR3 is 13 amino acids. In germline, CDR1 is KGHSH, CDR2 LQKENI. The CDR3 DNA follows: TGTGCCAGCTCACCAATGGCCCGCGCAGGCTACACCTTC. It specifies CASSPMARAGYTF.

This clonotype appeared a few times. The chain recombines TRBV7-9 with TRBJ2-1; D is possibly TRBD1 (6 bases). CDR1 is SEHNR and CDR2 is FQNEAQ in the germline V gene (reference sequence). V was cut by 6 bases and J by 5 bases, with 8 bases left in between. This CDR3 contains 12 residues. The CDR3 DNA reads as TGTGCCAGCAGTCGGACAGACAATGAGCAGTTCTTC. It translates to CASSRTDNEQFF.

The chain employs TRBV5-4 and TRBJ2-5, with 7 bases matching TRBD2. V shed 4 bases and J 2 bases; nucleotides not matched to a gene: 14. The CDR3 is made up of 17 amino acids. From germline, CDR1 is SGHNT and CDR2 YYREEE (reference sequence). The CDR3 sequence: CASSMGPREGIQETQYF. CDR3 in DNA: TGTGCCAGCAGCATGGGTCCGAGGGAGGGGATTCAAGAGACCCAGTACTTC.

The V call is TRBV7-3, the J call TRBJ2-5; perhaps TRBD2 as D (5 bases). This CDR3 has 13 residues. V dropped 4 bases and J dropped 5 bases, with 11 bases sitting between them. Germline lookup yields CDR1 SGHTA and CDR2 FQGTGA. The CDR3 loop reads CASSSATGETQYF. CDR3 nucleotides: TGTGCCAGCAGCTCCGCTACGGGGGAGACCCAGTACTTC.

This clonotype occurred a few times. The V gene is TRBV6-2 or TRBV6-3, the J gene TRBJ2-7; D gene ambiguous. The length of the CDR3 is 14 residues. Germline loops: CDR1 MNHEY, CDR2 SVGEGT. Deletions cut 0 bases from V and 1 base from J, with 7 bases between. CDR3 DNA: TGTGCCAGCAGTTACTCCGTGGGATCCTACGAGCAGTACGTC. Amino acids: CASSYSVGSYEQYV.

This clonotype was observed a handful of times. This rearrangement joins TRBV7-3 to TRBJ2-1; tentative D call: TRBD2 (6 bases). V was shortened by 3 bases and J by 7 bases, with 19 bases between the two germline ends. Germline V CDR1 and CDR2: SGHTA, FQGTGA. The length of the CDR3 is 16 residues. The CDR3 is CASSFGGTQRMNEQFF. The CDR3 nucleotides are TGTGCCAGCAGCTTTGGAGGGACCCAGCGTATGAATGAGCAGTTCTTC. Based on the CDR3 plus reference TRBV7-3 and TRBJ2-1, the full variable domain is GAGVSQTPSNKVTEKGKYVELRCDPISGHTALYWYRQSLGQGPEFLIYFQGTGAADDSGLPNDRFFAVRPEGSVSTLKIQRTERGDSAVYLCASSFGGTQRMNEQFFGPGTRLTVL.

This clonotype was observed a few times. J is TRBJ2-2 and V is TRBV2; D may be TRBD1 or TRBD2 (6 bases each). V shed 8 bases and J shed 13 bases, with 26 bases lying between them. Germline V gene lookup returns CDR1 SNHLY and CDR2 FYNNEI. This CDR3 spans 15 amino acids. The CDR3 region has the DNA TGTGCCAGCCACCCGCCGCAGGGGATCCCCGGGAGGCTGTTTTTT. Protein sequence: CASHPPQGIPGRLFF.

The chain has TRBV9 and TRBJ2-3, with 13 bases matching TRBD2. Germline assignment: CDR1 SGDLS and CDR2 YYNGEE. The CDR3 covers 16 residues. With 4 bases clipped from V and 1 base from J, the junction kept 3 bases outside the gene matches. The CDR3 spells CASSWGTSGGTDTQYF. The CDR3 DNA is TGTGCCAGCAGCTGGGGGACTAGCGGGGGCACAGATACGCAGTATTTT.

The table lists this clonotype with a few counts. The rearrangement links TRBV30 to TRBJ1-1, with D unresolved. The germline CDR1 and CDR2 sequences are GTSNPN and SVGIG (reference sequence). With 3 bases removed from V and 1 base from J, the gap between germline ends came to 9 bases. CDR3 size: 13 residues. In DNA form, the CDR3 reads TGTGCCTGGAGCGCCCATTGGAACACTGAAGCTTTCTTT. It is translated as CAWSAHWNTEAFF.

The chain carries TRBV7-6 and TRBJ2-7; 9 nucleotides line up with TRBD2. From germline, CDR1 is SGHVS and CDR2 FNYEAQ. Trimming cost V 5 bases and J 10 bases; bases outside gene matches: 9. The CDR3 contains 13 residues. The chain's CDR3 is CASSPGTSSLQYV. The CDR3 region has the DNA TGTGCCAGCAGCCCCGGGACTAGCAGCCTCCAGTACGTC.

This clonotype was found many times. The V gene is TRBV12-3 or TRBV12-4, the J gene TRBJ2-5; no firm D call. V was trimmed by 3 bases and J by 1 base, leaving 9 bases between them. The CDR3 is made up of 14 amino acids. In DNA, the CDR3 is TGTGCCAGCAGTTTGAGTCTACTCCAAGAGACCCAGTACTTC. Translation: CASSLSLLQETQYF.

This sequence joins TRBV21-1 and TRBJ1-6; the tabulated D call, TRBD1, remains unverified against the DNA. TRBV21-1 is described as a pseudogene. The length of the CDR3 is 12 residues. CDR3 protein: CASSPRGAPLHF. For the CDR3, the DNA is TGTGCCAGCAGCCCCCGGGGAGCGCCCCTCCACTTT.

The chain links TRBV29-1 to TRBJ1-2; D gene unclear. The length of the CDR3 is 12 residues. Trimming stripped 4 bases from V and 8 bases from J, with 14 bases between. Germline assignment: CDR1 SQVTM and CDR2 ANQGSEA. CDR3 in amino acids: CSVVSPARGYTF. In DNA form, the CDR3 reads TGCAGCGTTGTCTCCCCAGCGAGGGGCTACACCTTC.